This T cell receptor beta chain was found in a study of shared clonotypes between healthy human individuals (dated by TCRdb to 2019 to 2021). In the study overall: The cohort comprised a couple of women and a few men aged 18 to 49 years. Leukapheresis yielded between about 0.94 and 8.9 billion PBMCs per donor. The study deeply sequenced blood TCR repertoires of about five healthy adults to estimate repertoire size and the extent of clonotype sharing between individuals. Per donor, three plates each were used for CD4 naive and CD4 memory, two for CD8 naive, and one for CD8 memory. To increase sequencing depth and limit assay-specific biases, TCR repertoire library preparation and sequencing were carried out by different laboratories using diverse techniques.

For the CD8 naive samples, CD45RO-negative cells were positively selected for CCR7, yielding a CD45RA+CCR7+ population from which TemRA cells were excluded. Healthy HIV-negative adults with no recently reported acute infections or vaccinations were included as donors. All donors were Caucasian adults living in Nashville, Tennessee, USA. Blood was collected by leukapheresis, and PBMCs were isolated by Ficoll-Histopaque density gradient centrifugation and then cryopreserved in liquid nitrogen vapor phase. Analytical flow cytometry was used to check the purity and quantity of each magnetically sorted T cell population. Genomic DNA was isolated from every sorted fraction and measured by UV absorbance on a Nanodrop 2000c. What the study reported, not specific to this receptor: Pairwise subsampling indicated that sequencing depth was expected to affect the degree of clonotype sharing among donors. Incomplete sequencing was indicated by rarefaction of sorted-subset datasets, despite the large sequencing depth. Sampling was restricted to blood, and TCR repertoires in tissue are likely to differ from TCR repertoires in blood. Because the study included a small number of donors, the genetic and exposure-history diversity represented was limited. Estimated clonotype richness was generally larger for naive than for memory subsets. About 5% of naive CD4, 3% to 4% of naive CD8, 2.3% of memory CD4, and 0.4% of memory CD8 clonotypes were shared across several donors. Higher generation probabilities were observed for clonotypes shared by all four sorted-subset donors than for non-shared clonotypes.

Using the deep immunoSEQ assay, multiplex PCR amplified TCR CDR3 regions from genomic DNA. Extracted genomic DNA from each cell subset was spread evenly across all wells of several immunoSEQ 96-well plates, with each plate serving as a replicate. For sorted subsets, around 200 ng genomic DNA, equal to about 30,000 T cell genomes, was loaded into each replicate PCR. The purified libraries were quantified using a Qubit 3.0 fluorometer, sized with a Bioanalyzer 2100, and then quantified again using the KAPA Library Quantification kit. Every immunoSEQ 96-well plate was sequenced on a dedicated single-read 150-cycle Illumina NextSeq 550 flow cell. From the authors' description of their analysis: The immunoSEQ output contained only junctional sequences without quality scores, so filtering could not match that applied to full-length reads. To assign V/J genes and CDR3, sequences were annotated using PyIR, a Python wrapper for IgBLAST v1.9, with IMGT germline references. Reads were filtered out if the reads had weak V/J assignments (E-value above 1e-6), no CDR3, stop codons, out-of-frame junctions, or ambiguous translated residues. V3J clonotypes were defined as sequences sharing the same inferred V gene, J gene, and CDR3 amino acid sequence. Percentage overlap between repertoires was computed as shared unique clonotypes divided by the size of the smaller repertoire. RTK rarefaction, the Chao1 estimator, and Recon v2.1 estimates of unobserved clonotypes were used to assess repertoire richness. Generation probabilities were computed with OLGA for all TCRbeta clonotypes obtained by the gDNA method from a handful of donors. TCRdb provides this immuneACCESS table in a form limited to in-frame rearrangements. Some clones are lacking; in checked studies, under half of them reflect an unresolved V gene, and why the rest are absent is not known. The DNA gave D and trimming, while V, J and clone size come from that table. The sample has about 2,200,000 clones on record, 85% to 95% of them singletons. 1.5% to 2% of the sample belongs to the ten largest clones.

With respect to this clone: This clone's antigen is unknown. No per-base quality is available; no much larger clone lies one base away.

The germline V gene provides CDR1 MNHNS and CDR2 SASEGT. V loses 7 bases of germline sequence and J loses 3 bases, and the interval between the two ends is 7 bases. Including cysteine and phenylalanine, the CDR3 has 11 amino acids. Here the CDR3 DNA is all that survives: 33 bases in frame from base 1. The chain couples TRBV6-1 to TRBJ2-7, and perhaps TRBD2 as D gene, on 6 matching bases. Sequencing input: naive CD8+ T cells from PBMCs. The cell subset or site label corresponds to: CD45RA+CCR7+. The receptor was derived from a man between 18 and 29 years old in good health. Some clones in this sample may be carry-over from other donors' samples. The CDR3 has the sequence CASTGGYEQYF. The nucleotide sequence reads TGTGCCAGCACCGGGGGCTACGAGCAGTACTTC.